Described below is a single T cell receptor beta chain sequence and its context. Its antigen is still unknown. This specimen comes from a study of shared clonotypes between healthy human individuals. This CDR3 spans 16 amino acids. CDR1 and CDR2 from the germline V gene are SGHAT and FQNNGV. V was cut by 6 bases and J by 5 bases, with 23 bases left in between. Several immunoSEQ plates held equal portions of the genomic DNA taken from each subset. Sorted-subset replicate PCRs used approximately 180 ng of genomic DNA. This amount corresponded to 25,000 to 30,000 T cell genomes. The data were produced by immunoSEQ multiplex PCR, yet TCRdb's version contains in-frame clones alone and is incomplete. The profile shows about 980,000 clones, approximately 80% of them singletons. Each donor was a Caucasian adult residing in Nashville, Tennessee. Whole-study results and caveats: Roughly 4.6% of naive CD4 clonotypes were common to a few donors.

Sequencing was carried out using memory CD4+ T cells sorted from blood. As to subset: CD45RA-negative fraction. The clonotype comes from a man aged 18-30 years in good health. This rearrangement joins TRBV11-2 to TRBJ2-7; D is perhaps TRBD1 or TRBD2 (6 bases each). Written as DNA, the CDR3 is TGTGCCAGCAGACCTCTGTCGTTGGTCGGGGGCAACGAGCAGTACTTC. Amino acid sequence: CASRPLSLVGGNEQYF.